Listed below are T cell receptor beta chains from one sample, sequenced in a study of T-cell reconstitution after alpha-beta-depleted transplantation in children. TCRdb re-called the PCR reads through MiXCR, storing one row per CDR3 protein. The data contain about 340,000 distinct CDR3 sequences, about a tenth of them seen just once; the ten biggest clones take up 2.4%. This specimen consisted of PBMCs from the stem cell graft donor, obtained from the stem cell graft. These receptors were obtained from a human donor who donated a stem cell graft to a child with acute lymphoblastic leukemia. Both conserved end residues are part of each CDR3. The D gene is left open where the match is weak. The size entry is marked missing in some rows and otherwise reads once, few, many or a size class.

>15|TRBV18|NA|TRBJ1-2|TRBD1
TGTGCCAGCTCTGAAGGACAGGGCCCTCACTATGGCTACACCTTC
CASSEGQGPHYGYTF
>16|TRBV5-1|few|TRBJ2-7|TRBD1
TGCGCCAGCAGCTCGGCCTACAGGGACAGGAACTACGAGCAGTACTTC
CASSSAYRDRNYEQYF
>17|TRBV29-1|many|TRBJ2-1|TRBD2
TGCAGCGTTGGGGGGGGACTAGCGGGAGGGGGGTACAATGAGCAGTTCTTC
CSVGGGLAGGGYNEQFF
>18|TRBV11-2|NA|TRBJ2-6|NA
TGTGCCAGCAGCTCCCGTGTGTCCATAGGCTCTGGGGCCAACGTCCTGACTTTC
CASSSRVSIGSGANVLTF
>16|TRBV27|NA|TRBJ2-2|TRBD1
TGTGCCAGCAGTAACCCCTCGGACAGGGACACCGGGGAGCTGTTTTTT
CASSNPSDRDTGELFF
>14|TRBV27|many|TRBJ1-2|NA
TGTGCCAGCAGTTTAAGTGGGGGGTTGGAAGGCTACACCTTC
CASSLSGGLEGYTF
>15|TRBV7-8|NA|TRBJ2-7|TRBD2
TGTGCCAGCAGCCTCCCGGAGCGGGAGAACGACGAGCAGTACTTC
CASSLPERENDEQYF
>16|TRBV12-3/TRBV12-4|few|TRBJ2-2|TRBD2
TGTGCCAGCAGTGGCAGCGGGAGGGTGGCCACCGGGGAGCTGTTTTTT
CASSGSGRVATGELFF
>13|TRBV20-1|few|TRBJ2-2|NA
TGCAGTGCTAGAGAGCCGATCACCGGGGAGCTGTTTTTT
CSAREPITGELFF
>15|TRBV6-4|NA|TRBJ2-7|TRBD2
TGTGCCAGCAGTGGTCCGGGACTAGCGGCGTACGAGCAGTACTTC
CASSGPGLAAYEQYF
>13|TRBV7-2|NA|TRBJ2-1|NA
TGTGCCAGCGGCTTTATGGGGGTTAGTGAGCAGTTCTTC
CASGFMGVSEQFF
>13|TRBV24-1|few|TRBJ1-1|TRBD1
TGTGCCACCAGTGAGGGACAGGGGACTGAAGCTTTCTTT
CATSEGQGTEAFF